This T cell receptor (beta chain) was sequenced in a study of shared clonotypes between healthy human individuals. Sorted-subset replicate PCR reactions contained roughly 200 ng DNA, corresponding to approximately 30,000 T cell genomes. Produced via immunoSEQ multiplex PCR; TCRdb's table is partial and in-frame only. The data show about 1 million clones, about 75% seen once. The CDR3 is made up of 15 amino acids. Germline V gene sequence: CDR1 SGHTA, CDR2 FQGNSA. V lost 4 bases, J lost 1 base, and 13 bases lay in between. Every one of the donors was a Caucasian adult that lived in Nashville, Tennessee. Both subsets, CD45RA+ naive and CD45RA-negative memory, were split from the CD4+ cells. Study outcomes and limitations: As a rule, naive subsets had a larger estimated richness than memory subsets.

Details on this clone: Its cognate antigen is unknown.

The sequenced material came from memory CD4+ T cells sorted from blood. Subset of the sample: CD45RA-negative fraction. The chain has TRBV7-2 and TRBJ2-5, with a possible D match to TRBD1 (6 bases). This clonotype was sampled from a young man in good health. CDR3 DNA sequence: TGTGCCAGCAGCTATGAAGGGGGACCCCAAGAGACCCAGTACTTC. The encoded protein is CASSYEGGPQETQYF.